The 3 T cell receptor beta chains given below trace back to one sample, sequenced in a study of regulatory T cells in long-lasting Graves disease. Investigators prepared the TCR beta libraries by applying iRepertoire HTBI primers and Arm-PCR of CDR3 regions. TCRdb analysed the multiplex PCR reads with MiXCR anew, one entry per CDR3 protein. The sample includes hundreds of thousands of distinct CDR3 sequences, approximately 12% of them seen just once. Specified time point: newly diagnosed GD, antithyroid drugs for less than 3 months. Extracted PBMC RNA gave rise to the TCR library. The same data also went into a second study, on T cells in Graves' hyperthyroidism and ophthalmopathy.

This sample comprised peripheral blood mononuclear cells (PBMCs), obtained at new diagnosis, from a patient treated with antithyroid drugs. The receptors shown here come from a woman aged 25 to 39 with Graves disease.

This clonotype was picked up many times. J is TRBJ1-2 and V is TRBV5-1; D gene uncertain. The CDR3 totals 14 residues. The germline V gene encodes CDR1 SGHRS and CDR2 YFSETQ. The germline V and J ends were trimmed by 2 bases and 4 bases, with 12 bases remaining between them. The CDR3 DNA follows: TGCGCCAGCAGCTTTGAGGCGGCGGGCTATGGCTACACCTTC. Translation: CASSFEAAGYGYTF.

This clonotype occurred many times. The J gene is TRBJ1-2, the V gene TRBV11-2; D is undetermined. V lost 5 bases and J 5 bases, leaving 15 bases between the germline ends. This CDR3 is built from 14 residues. Germline values: CDR1 SGHAT, CDR2 FQNNGV. The CDR3 nucleotides read TGTGCCAGCAGCAGCCGGGGTCGGGGTTATGGCTACACCTTC. Its protein is CASSSRGRGYGYTF.

This sequence joins TRBV6-2 or TRBV6-3 and TRBJ1-1, with D perhaps TRBD1 (6 bases). CDR3 length: 15 amino acids. Per the germline V gene, CDR1 is MNHEY and CDR2 is SVGEGT. V shed 6 bases and J shed 1 base, with 15 bases lying between them. CDR3 DNA sequence: TGTGCCAGCAGACACCCAGGGGCAGGGAACACTGAAGCTTTCTTT. Translated, it gives CASRHPGAGNTEAFF.